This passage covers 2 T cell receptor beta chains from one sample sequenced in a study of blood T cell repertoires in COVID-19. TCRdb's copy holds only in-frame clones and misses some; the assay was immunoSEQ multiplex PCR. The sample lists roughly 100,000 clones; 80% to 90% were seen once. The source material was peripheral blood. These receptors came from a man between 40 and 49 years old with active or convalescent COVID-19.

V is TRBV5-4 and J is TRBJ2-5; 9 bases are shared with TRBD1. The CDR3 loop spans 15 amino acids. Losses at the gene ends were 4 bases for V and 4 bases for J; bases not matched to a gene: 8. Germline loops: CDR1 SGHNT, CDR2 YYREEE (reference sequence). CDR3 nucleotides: TGTGCCAGCAGCGCGGACAGGGGTAGGGGAGAGACCCAGTACTTC. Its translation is CASSADRGRGETQYF.

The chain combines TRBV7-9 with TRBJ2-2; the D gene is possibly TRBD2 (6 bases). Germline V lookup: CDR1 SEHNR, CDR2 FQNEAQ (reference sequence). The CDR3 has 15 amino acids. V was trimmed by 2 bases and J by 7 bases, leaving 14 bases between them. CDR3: CASSLIRGGIGELFF. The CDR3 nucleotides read TGTGCCAGCAGCTTAATAAGGGGAGGCATCGGGGAGCTGTTTTTT.